What follows are 5 T cell receptor beta chains derived from one specimen sequenced in a study of T-cell reconstitution after alpha-beta-depleted transplantation in children. A TCRbeta library incorporating unique molecular identifiers was prepared. TCRdb fed the PCR reads into MiXCR, producing one record per CDR3 protein. Among about 980,000 distinct CDR3 sequences, around 30% were seen once, and the ten largest hold over 25%. Here the sequenced sample was PBMCs, mostly from graft donor cells, taken 360 days after TCRalphabeta/CD19-depleted stem cell transplant. All receptors derive from a boy younger than two who had a stem cell transplant for SCID, so the T cells may come from the graft donor.

The rearrangement joins TRBV10-3 to TRBJ1-2; 10 bases align to TRBD1. The germline CDR1 and CDR2 sequences are ENHRY and SYGVKD. V dropped 4 bases and J dropped 4; count of bases not matched to a gene: 3. CDR3 length: 14 amino acids. CDR3 amino acids: CAISVGTGVYGYTF. The CDR3 DNA follows: TGTGCCATCAGTGTGGGGACAGGGGTCTATGGCTACACCTTC.

Only a few counts were recorded for this clonotype. The chain is built from TRBV19 and TRBJ1-5; TRBD1 agrees at 9 bases. The CDR3 totals 13 residues. Germline V lookup: CDR1 LNHDA, CDR2 SQIVND (reference sequence). J lost 5 bases, V lost 7 bases, and 3 bases had no gene match. CDR3 loop: CASMGQGYQPQHF. The CDR3 DNA reads as TGTGCCAGTATGGGACAGGGTTATCAGCCCCAGCATTTT.

The chain carries TRBV19 and TRBJ1-1; D perhaps matches TRBD1 (6 bases). V lost 3 bases and J lost 4, with 9 bases in between. Germline V CDR1 and CDR2: LNHDA, SQIVND (reference sequence). CDR3 size: 13 residues. DNA for the CDR3: TGTGCCAGTAGTATGGGGGCGGGCACTGAAGCTTTCTTT. Its translation: CASSMGAGTEAFF.

The genes are TRBV3-1 and TRBJ2-7, with 8 positions matching TRBD1. The V segment lost 2 bases and the J segment 5 bases; nucleotides outside the gene matches: 14. Germline V CDR1 and CDR2: LGHDT, YNNKEL (reference sequence). The CDR3 spans 17 residues. The CDR3 loop is CASSQSWYAAGGHEQYF. In nucleotides, the CDR3 is TGTGCCAGCAGCCAAAGTTGGTATGCGGCAGGGGGCCACGAGCAGTACTTC.

In its sample, this clonotype was seen a few times. This chain links TRBV7-9 with TRBJ2-1, with 9 bases aligning to TRBD1. Germline V gene lookup returns CDR1 SEHNR and CDR2 FQNEAQ (reference sequence). With 4 bases clipped from V and 6 bases from J, the junction kept 10 bases outside the gene matches. The CDR3 loop spans 16 amino acids. The CDR3 region has the DNA TGTGCCAGCAGCTCCCTCGGGACAGGGTCAAGCAATGAGCAGTTCTTC. The encoded protein is CASSSLGTGSSNEQFF.